The next 15 T cell receptor beta chains were all read from a single sample in a study of early T cells in non-severe SARS-CoV-2 infection. MiXCR, run by TCRdb on the 5' RACE reads, gives a single entry per CDR3 protein. The sample has 40,000 to 50,000 distinct CDR3 sequences, approximately 7.1% seen once. The sample comprised whole blood. These receptors were collected from an adult who was a healthcare worker with PCR-confirmed SARS-CoV-2 infection or an uninfected control (not recorded which).

This clonotype showed up many times. The chain joins TRBV5-6 to TRBJ2-6; D is ambiguous. This CDR3 has 20 amino acids. Germline CDR1 SGHDT, CDR2 YYEEEE. V lost 0 bases and J lost 0, with 19 bases in between. The CDR3 reads CASSLVRPYVESSGANVLTF. As DNA, the CDR3 is TGTGCCAGCAGCTTGGTACGTCCGTACGTCGAAAGCTCTGGGGCCAACGTCCTGACTTTC.

The chain has TRBV5-1 and TRBJ1-1; D not certain. This CDR3 contains 11 residues. The germline V and J ends were trimmed by 6 bases and 1 base, with 4 bases remaining between them. Germline V CDR1 and CDR2: SGHRS, YFSETQ. The CDR3 DNA reads as TGCGCCAGCATGGAGAACACTGAAGCTTTCTTT. Encoded protein: CASMENTEAFF.

There are a few counts of this clonotype. V and J are TRBV5-4 and TRBJ2-7; the D is unclear. The CDR3 consists of 14 residues. Germline CDR1 and CDR2: SGHNT and YYREEE (reference sequence). V lost 4 bases to trimming and J lost 2 bases, with 13 bases between them. The CDR3 DNA sequence: TGTGCCAGCAGCCACCACCAAGACCCCTACGAGCAGTACTTC. Residues: CASSHHQDPYEQYF.

In this sample, this clonotype turned up a few times. The chain joins TRBV11-1 to TRBJ2-2; TRBD2 might be the D (6 bases). Trimming cost V 4 bases and J 5 bases, with 17 bases left between them. Germline CDR1 and CDR2: SGHAT and FQDESV (reference sequence). The CDR3 length is 16 residues. The CDR3 reads CASSSRLDGGTGELFF. As DNA, the CDR3 is TGTGCCAGCAGCTCAAGACTAGATGGAGGGACCGGGGAGCTGTTTTTT.

The rearrangement joins TRBV6-5 to TRBJ1-2; D not certain. Looked up from germline, CDR1 is MNHEY and CDR2 is SVGAGI. Trimming took 6 bases from V and 2 from J, leaving 16 bases between them. The CDR3 contains 15 residues. The CDR3 nucleotides are TGTGCCAGCAGACCCGGAAGACGGAGGAACTATGGCTACACCTTC. This translates into CASRPGRRRNYGYTF.

This clonotype was seen ten or more times. The CDR3 here is CATSGGAYNEQFF. Here the CDR3 DNA reads TGTGCCACCAGCGGGGGGGCTTACAATGAGCAGTTCTTC. The gene calls are TRBV24-1 and TRBJ2-1; 8 bases are shared with TRBD2. In germline, CDR1 is KGHDR, CDR2 SFDVKD. The CDR3 runs 13 residues. Germline trimming cut 7 bases from V and 4 bases from J; bases unmatched to any gene: 2.

This clonotype was observed a handful of times. J is TRBJ1-1 and V is TRBV11-2, with D possibly matching TRBD1 (5 bases). V was clipped by 1 base and J by 4 bases, with 7 bases between them. The V gene's germline CDR1 is SGHAT and CDR2 FQNNGV. CDR3 length: 13 amino acids. The CDR3: CASSLGRGTEAFF. Here the CDR3 DNA reads TGTGCCAGCAGCTTAGGTAGGGGCACTGAAGCTTTCTTT.

The table lists this clonotype with many counts. In DNA, the CDR3 is TGTGCCAGCACCCTGACAGGGGCTATAAATCAGCCCCAGCATTTT. Amino acids: CASTLTGAINQPQHF. The chain has TRBV6-1 and TRBJ1-5, with 8 bases fitting TRBD1. After removal of 7 bases from V and 4 bases from J, the junction contained 9 bases not matched to a gene. There are 15 residues in the CDR3. Per the germline V gene, CDR1 is MNHNS and CDR2 is SASEGT.

There are many counts of this clonotype. The chain employs TRBV20-1 and TRBJ1-5; 12 bases are a match to TRBD1. Trimming at V came to 5 bases and at J to 1 base, leaving 9 bases not matched to a gene. The CDR3 is 17 residues long. The V gene's germline CDR1 is DFQATT and CDR2 SNEGSKA (reference sequence). CDR3 protein: CSALAGTGGASNQPQHF. CDR3 sequence (DNA): TGCAGTGCTCTGGCCGGGACAGGGGGCGCGAGCAATCAGCCCCAGCATTTT.

The sample holds many counts of this clonotype. The J gene is TRBJ1-1, the V gene TRBV7-3; D perhaps matches TRBD1 (6 bases). Germline CDR1 reads SGHTA; CDR2 reads FQGTGA. The V end was cut by 5 bases, the J end by 4 bases, with 14 bases between. The CDR3 has 14 residues. Here the CDR3 reads CASSPDRFSTEAFF. The CDR3 nucleotides read TGTGCCAGCAGCCCAGACAGGTTCAGCACTGAAGCTTTCTTT.

This clonotype was detected a few times. This chain connects TRBV19 to TRBJ1-2; TRBD1 is a possible D gene (5 bases). Germline V gene lookup returns CDR1 LNHDA and CDR2 SQIVND (reference sequence). This CDR3 is built from 14 residues. The V and J ends lost 7 bases and 7 bases respectively, with 19 bases between them. CDR3 DNA sequence: TGTGCCAGTAACGTGGCTCGAGGGGATGCTGGCTACACCTTC. The encoded protein is CASNVARGDAGYTF. The variable domain in full, completed from reference TRBV19 and TRBJ1-2, reads DGGITQSPKYLFRKEGQNVTLSCEQNLNHDAMYWYRQDPGQGLRLIYYSQIVNDFQKGDIAEGYSVSREKKESFPLTVTSAQKNPTAFYLCASNVARGDAGYTFGSGTRLTVV.

This clonotype has a count of ten or more. V and J are TRBV6-2 or TRBV6-3 and TRBJ2-3; possibly TRBD1 for D (6 bases). The CDR3 loop spans 11 amino acids. CDR1 and CDR2 (germline): MNHEY, SVGEGT. V lost 7 bases, J lost 5 bases, and 7 bases lay in between. Here the CDR3 DNA reads TGTGCCAGCACCAGGGGAGATACGCAGTATTTT. Translating gives CASTRGDTQYF.

This clonotype was counted ten times or more. The rearrangement links TRBV12-3 or TRBV12-4 to TRBJ2-5, with 8 bases identical to TRBD1. CDR3 length: 14 amino acids. Losses at the gene ends were 5 bases for V and 3 bases for J; bases not matched to a gene: 5. CDR3 in DNA: TGTGCCAGCAGTGCCCAGGGGGCCGAAGAGACCCAGTACTTC. This encodes CASSAQGAEETQYF.

This clonotype appeared many times. The V and J genes are TRBV20-1 and TRBJ1-2, with unresolved D. Trimming took off 1 base at V and 6 bases at J, with 6 bases between the two ends. The germline V gene has CDR1 DFQATT and CDR2 SNEGSKA (reference sequence). The CDR3 length is 11 residues. CDR3 DNA sequence: TGCAGTGCTAGAGGAGACGATGGCTACACCTTC. Protein: CSARGDDGYTF.

There are many counts of this clonotype. The rearrangement links TRBV7-9 to TRBJ1-4; D gene unclear. Germline loops: CDR1 SEHNR, CDR2 FQNEAQ (reference sequence). This CDR3 has 17 residues. Trimming removed 2 bases from V and 3 bases from J, with 16 bases in between. The CDR3 region is CASSLLKTGRPNEKLFF. CDR3 nucleotides: TGTGCCAGCAGCTTACTGAAGACGGGGAGGCCTAATGAAAAACTGTTTTTT.